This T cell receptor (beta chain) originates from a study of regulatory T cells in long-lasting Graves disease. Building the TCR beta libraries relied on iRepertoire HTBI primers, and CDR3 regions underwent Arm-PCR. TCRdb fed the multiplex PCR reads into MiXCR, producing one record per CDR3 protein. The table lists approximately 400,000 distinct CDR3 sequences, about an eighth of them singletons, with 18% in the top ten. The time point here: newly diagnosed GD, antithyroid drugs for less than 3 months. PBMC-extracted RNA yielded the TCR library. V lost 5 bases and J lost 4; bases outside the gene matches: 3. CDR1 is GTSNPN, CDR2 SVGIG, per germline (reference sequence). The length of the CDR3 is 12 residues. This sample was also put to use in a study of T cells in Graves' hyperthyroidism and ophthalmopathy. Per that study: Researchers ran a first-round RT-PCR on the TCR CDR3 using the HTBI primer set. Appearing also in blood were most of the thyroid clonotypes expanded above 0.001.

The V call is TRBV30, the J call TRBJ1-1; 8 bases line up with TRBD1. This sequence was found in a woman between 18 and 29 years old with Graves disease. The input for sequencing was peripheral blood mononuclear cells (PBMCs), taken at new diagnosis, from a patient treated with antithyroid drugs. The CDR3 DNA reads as TGTGCCTGGCAGGGGGCTATCACTGAAGCTTTCTTT. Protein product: CAWQGAITEAFF.